Listed here are 11 T cell receptor beta chains from one sample, sequenced in a study of technical replicates of blood from a handful of donors (dated by TCRdb to about 2017). Library preparation was by the immunoSEQ multiplex PCR assay. Not all clones reach the TCRdb copy of this immuneACCESS table, which keeps in-frame sequences only. Checked studies attribute under half of the gap to unresolved V genes and leave the rest unexplained. Across this sample there are more than 11,000 clones, with more than 70% seen only once. In total, the top ten clones hold roughly 10% of the sample. The sample comprised PBMCs. The source is a human donor in good health.

In this sample, this clone turned up once. The V and J genes are TRBV2 and TRBJ2-3, with unresolved D. Germline values: CDR1 SNHLY, CDR2 FYNNEI. V shed 5 bases and J shed 1 base, with 10 bases lying between them. This CDR3 has 14 residues. CDR3 sequence: CASSLNPGTDTQYF. Written as DNA, the CDR3 is TGTGCCAGCAGTCTAAATCCGGGCACAGATACGCAGTATTTT.

This chain uses TRBV5-1 with TRBJ2-5; no reliable D call. CDR3 size: 15 residues. Trimming took off 0 bases at V and 1 base at J, with 10 bases between the two ends. Germline V gives CDR1 SGHRS, CDR2 YFSETQ. CDR3 nucleotides: TGCGCCAGCAGCTTGGCCTTTGCAGGCCAAGAGACCCAGTACTTC. Protein: CASSLAFAGQETQYF.

In its sample, this clone was seen a few times. V is TRBV27 and J is TRBJ2-5; tentative D call: TRBD1 (7 bases). V gave up 6 bases and J gave up 4 bases, with 18 bases separating them. The CDR3 covers 15 residues. Germline loops: CDR1 MNHEY, CDR2 SMNVEV (reference sequence). The CDR3 DNA follows: TGTGCCAGCAGGACAGGGAGTTCTAGCGTAGAGACCCAGTACTTC. It codes for CASRTGSSSVETQYF.

This chain joins TRBV18 and TRBJ2-1; D is possibly TRBD2 (5 bases). Germline CDR1 reads KGHSH; CDR2 reads LQKENI. V lost 2 bases to trimming and J lost 9 bases, with 17 bases between them. The CDR3 contains 15 residues. CDR3 sequence reads: CASSPSTSIITEQFF. Here the CDR3 DNA reads TGTGCCAGCTCACCAAGTACTAGTATCATCACTGAGCAGTTCTTC.

This clone was observed once. The V call is TRBV18, the J call TRBJ1-1; the D is unclear. CDR1 and CDR2 (germline): KGHSH, LQKENI. V was pared by 5 bases and J by 5 bases, with 6 bases between. The CDR3 contains 11 residues. The CDR3 protein is CASSSETEAFF. The CDR3 DNA is TGTGCCAGCTCATCAGAAACTGAAGCTTTCTTT.

CDR3 amino acids: CAWSRSGIEETQYF. As DNA, the CDR3 is TGTGCCTGGAGCCGTAGCGGGATCGAAGAGACCCAGTACTTC. The V and J genes are TRBV30 and TRBJ2-5; 8 nucleotides agree with TRBD2. Germline V gives CDR1 GTSNPN, CDR2 SVGIG (reference sequence). The CDR3 runs 14 residues. J gave up 3 bases and V 3 bases, and 6 bases lay outside the gene matches.

This rearrangement joins TRBV18 to TRBJ1-1, with 7 bases identical to TRBD1. The germline V gene encodes CDR1 KGHSH and CDR2 LQKENI. The V gene end was trimmed by 2 bases and the J gene end by 2 bases; junction bases not matched to a gene: 5. This CDR3 contains 15 residues. In DNA form, the CDR3 reads TGTGCCAGCTCACCAGTAGGACAGGCTAACACTGAAGCTTTCTTT. Translating gives CASSPVGQANTEAFF.

The V and J genes are TRBV7-6 and TRBJ2-7, with a possible D match to TRBD2 (5 bases). Trimming pared 0 bases from V and 3 bases from J, leaving 9 bases between. The CDR3 consists of 14 residues. The germline V gene has CDR1 SGHVS and CDR2 FNYEAQ. The CDR3 protein is CASSLAASRYEQYF. The CDR3 DNA reads as TGTGCCAGCAGCTTAGCAGCTAGCCGCTACGAGCAGTACTTC. Using reference TRBV7-6 and TRBJ2-7 for the parts outside the CDR3, the full variable domain is GAGVSQSPRYKVTKRGQDVALRCDPISGHVSLYWYRQALGQGPEFLTYFNYEAQQDKSGLPNDRFSAERPEGSISTLTIQRTEQRDSAMYRCASSLAASRYEQYFGPGTRLTVT.

The V and J genes are TRBV25-1 and TRBJ1-4; D is possibly TRBD1 (5 bases). CDR3 length: 14 amino acids. V lost 8 bases, J lost 0 bases, and 10 bases lay in between. CDR1 and CDR2 from the germline V gene are MGHDK and SYGVNS. The CDR3 is CASGASATNEKLFF. In DNA, the CDR3 is TGTGCCAGCGGGGCATCTGCAACTAATGAAAAACTGTTTTTT.

This clone has only a few counts. This chain connects TRBV5-1 to TRBJ1-5; D is uncertain. The ends were cut back, 0 bases at V and 5 bases at J, with 9 bases in the middle. CDR1 is SGHRS and CDR2 is YFSETQ in the germline V gene. The CDR3 contains 14 residues. The CDR3 nucleotides read TGCGCCAGCAGCTTGGATTCGGGGTATCAGCCCCAGCATTTT. Its protein is CASSLDSGYQPQHF.

The chain couples TRBV7-2 to TRBJ2-5; 7 bases map to TRBD2. CDR3 size: 18 residues. V shed 3 bases, J shed 5 bases, and the junction held 18 bases outside the gene matches. Germline CDR1 is SGHTA and CDR2 is FQGNSA. CDR3 coding DNA: TGTGCCAGCAGCTTCGGTGGGTTGGAGGGAGGGCCTCGGGAGACCCAGTACTTC. This translates into CASSFGGLEGGPRETQYF.